The 27 T cell receptor beta chains listed next were all sequenced from one sample in a study of cytomegalovirus exposure and HLA in healthy donors. The PCR had 60 Vbeta and 13 Jbeta primers. The protocol was immunoSEQ multiplex PCR, while the TCRdb copy is restricted to in-frame clones and leaves out a portion. The table includes 130,000 or so clones, roughly 70% detected once. Sequencing was performed on PBMCs. The source is a woman in her forties in good health and CMV-seropositive.

The chain has TRBV19 and TRBJ2-7, with 10 bases aligning to TRBD1. With V trimmed by 3 bases and J by 7 bases, 9 bases remained unmatched. Per germline, CDR1 LNHDA and CDR2 SQIVND (reference sequence). The CDR3 covers 15 residues. CDR3 loop: CASSIYGQGVLEQYF. The CDR3 DNA sequence: TGTGCCAGTAGTATTTACGGACAGGGGGTACTAGAGCAGTACTTC.

J is TRBJ2-5 and V is TRBV28; a possible D gene is TRBD2 (5 bases). The germline V gene encodes CDR1 MDHEN and CDR2 SYDVKM. The V end was cut by 6 bases, the J end by 4 bases, with 18 bases between. The CDR3 has 15 amino acids. CDR3 amino acids: CASRPGLSLIETQYF. CDR3 in DNA: TGTGCCAGCAGGCCCGGACTGAGTCTGATAGAGACCCAGTACTTC. The whole variable domain, remainder taken from reference TRBV28 and TRBJ2-5, is DVKVTQSSRYLVKRTGEKVFLECVQDMDHENMFWYRQDPGLGLRLIYFSYDVKMKEKGDIPEGYSVSREKKERFSLILESASTNQTSMYLCASRPGLSLIETQYFGPGTRLLVL.

The rearrangement uses TRBV7-2 and TRBJ2-7, with 7 positions matching TRBD2. This CDR3 comprises 14 residues. Per germline, CDR1 SGHTA and CDR2 FQGNSA. V was clipped by 0 bases and J by 2 bases; unmatched bases: 1. This CDR3 is CASSLAGGAYEQYF. CDR3 in DNA: TGTGCCAGCAGCTTAGCGGGGGGGGCCTACGAGCAGTACTTC.

The chain joins TRBV28 to TRBJ2-5; D gene uncertain. The CDR3 spans 12 residues. Deletions cut 3 bases from V and 3 bases from J, with 5 bases between. In germline, CDR1 is MDHEN, CDR2 SYDVKM. CDR3 sequence reads: CASSFFEETQYF. The CDR3 coding sequence is TGTGCCAGCAGTTTCTTCGAAGAGACCCAGTACTTC.

The J gene is TRBJ1-4, the V gene TRBV19, with TRBD1 matching over 7 bases. Per germline, CDR1 LNHDA and CDR2 SQIVND (reference sequence). There are 14 residues in the CDR3. The ends lost 5 bases at V and 7 bases at J; junction bases unmatched: 7. CDR3 in amino acids: CASSLDRDAEKLFF. For the CDR3, the DNA is TGTGCCAGTAGTCTCGACAGGGATGCTGAAAAACTGTTTTTT.

The V and J genes are TRBV7-2 and TRBJ2-1; D call uncertain. This CDR3 comprises 15 residues. V was pared by 5 bases and J by 0 bases, with 11 bases between. Germline CDR1 is SGHTA and CDR2 is FQGNSA. The CDR3 bases are TGTGCCAGCAGCCCTCAGGTTCTCTCCTACAATGAGCAGTTCTTC. This translates into CASSPQVLSYNEQFF. The full variable domain, rest sourced from reference TRBV7-2 and TRBJ2-1, is GAGVSQSPSNKVTEKGKDVELRCDPISGHTALYWYRQSLGQGLEFLIYFQGNSAPDKSGLPSDRFSAERTGGSVSTLTIQRTQQEDSAVYLCASSPQVLSYNEQFFGPGTRLTVL.

This chain links TRBV4-2 with TRBJ2-6; 8 nucleotides match TRBD1. The CDR3 covers 17 residues. J gave up 4 bases and V 3 bases, and 8 bases lay outside the gene matches. The germline V gene has CDR1 LGHNA and CDR2 YNFKEQ. The CDR3 sequence: CASSQGQVILGANVLTF. The CDR3 bases are TGTGCCAGCAGCCAGGGACAGGTTATACTCGGGGCCAACGTCCTGACTTTC.

This clone was seen more than once but under ten times. The chain uses TRBV28 and TRBJ2-6; 7 nucleotides align to TRBD1. In germline, CDR1 is MDHEN, CDR2 SYDVKM. The CDR3 length is 15 residues. V was pared by 6 bases and J by 9 bases, with 11 bases of the junction left unmatched. The CDR3 reads CASRILGQKDNVLTF. DNA for the CDR3: TGTGCCAGCAGAATATTGGGACAGAAAGACAACGTCCTGACTTTC.

The CDR3 protein is CASRGQYSNQPQHF. CDR3 DNA sequence: TGTGCCAGTAGGGGACAGTATAGCAATCAGCCCCAGCATTTT. The rearrangement links TRBV19 to TRBJ1-5; 7 bases are shared with TRBD1. The CDR3 extends over 14 amino acids. Per the germline V gene, CDR1 is LNHDA and CDR2 is SQIVND (reference sequence). J was trimmed by 0 bases and V by 6 bases; bases with no gene match: 2.

This clone was seen once. Other DNA sequences in the sample encode the same CDR3. The chain joins TRBV4-3 to TRBJ2-1; D not resolved. The CDR3 consists of 15 residues. Trimming stripped 1 base from V and 1 base from J, with 8 bases between. The germline CDR1 and CDR2 sequences are LGHNA and YSLEER. The CDR3 DNA sequence: TGCGCCAGCAGCCAAGGACTCGGGTCCTACAATGAGCAGTTCTTC. Amino acids: CASSQGLGSYNEQFF.

A word on this clone: At one boundary the junction diverges from the germline segment, which might be a read error. The V and J genes are TRBV11-2 and TRBJ1-6; 10 positions match TRBD1. The CDR3 extends over 12 amino acids. Germline V lookup: CDR1 SGHAT, CDR2 FQNNGV. Written as DNA, the CDR3 is TGTGCCAGCAGCTTAGGCACCCGACAGGGGGCGTTT. Translated: CASSLGTRQGAF.

The chain carries TRBV6-5 and TRBJ1-2; D is perhaps TRBD1 (6 bases). Germline V gene lookup returns CDR1 MNHEY and CDR2 SVGAGI. The CDR3 consists of 15 residues. V was pared by 5 bases and J by 0 bases, with 13 bases between. The CDR3 reads CASSRGTPTNYGYTF. In DNA, the CDR3 is TGTGCCAGCAGTAGAGGGACACCTACTAACTATGGCTACACCTTC.

The chain uses TRBV7-2 and TRBJ2-1; tentatively, D is TRBD1 (6 bases). Trimming pared 8 bases from V and 0 bases from J, leaving 17 bases between. In germline, CDR1 is SGHTA, CDR2 FQGNSA. The CDR3 is 16 residues long. CDR3 nucleotide sequence: TGTGCCAGCGGCCAGGGGACGGGAAGCTCCTACAATGAGCAGTTCTTC. As protein: CASGQGTGSSYNEQFF.

The chain uses TRBV9 and TRBJ1-3; 9 bases match TRBD1. The ends lost 2 bases at V and 4 bases at J; junction bases unmatched: 7. CDR1 is SGDLS, CDR2 YYNGEE, per germline. This CDR3 comprises 16 residues. CDR3 residues: CASSVEQGAVGNTIYF. CDR3 nucleotides: TGTGCCAGCAGCGTGGAACAGGGGGCGGTCGGAAACACCATATATTTT.

The chain uses TRBV11-2 and TRBJ2-6; D might be TRBD1 (5 bases). This CDR3 region has 17 residues. Germline loops: CDR1 SGHAT, CDR2 FQNNGV. V lost 1 base and J 0 bases, leaving 10 bases between the germline ends. CDR3 sequence reads: CASSLVHRFSGANVLTF. The CDR3 DNA reads as TGTGCCAGCAGCTTAGTGCACAGGTTCTCTGGGGCCAACGTCCTGACTTTC.

The chain employs TRBV7-8 and TRBJ2-5; D possibly corresponds to TRBD1 (6 bases). Germline lookup yields CDR1 SGHVS and CDR2 FQNEAQ. This CDR3 region has 16 residues. V lost 3 bases to trimming and J lost 3 bases, with 17 bases between them. The CDR3 protein is CASSLRSLQGKETQYF. As DNA, the CDR3 is TGTGCCAGCAGCTTGCGTAGCTTACAGGGCAAAGAGACCCAGTACTTC.

This clone was seen a few times. The chain has TRBV5-1 and TRBJ2-1; 8 nucleotides agree with TRBD2. Germline-derived CDR1 and CDR2 are SGHRS and YFSETQ. CDR3 size: 16 residues. The V segment lost 3 bases and the J segment 3 bases; nucleotides outside the gene matches: 8. DNA for the CDR3: TGCGCCAGCAGCTCCCAGCGGGAGCTCCTCTACAATGAGCAGTTCTTC. Translation gives CASSSQRELLYNEQFF.

The CDR3 coding sequence is TGTGCCAGCAGTTTGGTCGGACTAGCGGCCTCCTACAATGAGCAGTTCTTC. Translation: CASSLVGLAASYNEQFF. The chain uses TRBV28 and TRBJ2-1; 10 nucleotides match TRBD2. The CDR3 is 17 amino acids. V lost 3 bases to trimming and J lost 0 bases; unmatched junction nucleotides: 5. The germline gives CDR1 MDHEN, CDR2 SYDVKM.

This clone has a handful of counts. The chain recombines TRBV11-1 with TRBJ2-7, with a weak D call TRBD1 (6 bases). This CDR3 contains 13 residues. Trimming stripped 4 bases from V and 1 base from J, with 8 bases between. CDR1 and CDR2 (germline): SGHAT, FQDESV (reference sequence). CDR3 protein: CASSYRVSYEQYF. The CDR3 DNA reads TGTGCCAGCAGCTACAGGGTTTCCTACGAGCAGTACTTC. The variable domain in full, completed from reference TRBV11-1 and TRBJ2-7, reads EAEVAQSPRYKITEKSQAVAFWCDPISGHATLYWYRQILGQGPELLVQFQDESVVDDSQLPKDRFSAERLKGVDSTLKIQPAELGDSAMYLCASSYRVSYEQYFGPGTRLTVT.

The chain employs TRBV10-3 and TRBJ2-3, with 9 bases matching TRBD1. CDR1 is ENHRY and CDR2 is SYGVKD in the germline V gene. This CDR3 is 13 amino acids long. J was trimmed by 0 bases and V by 11 bases; bases with no gene match: 3. The CDR3 here is CAAGTGSTDTQYF. The CDR3 nucleotides are TGTGCCGCAGGGACAGGGAGCACAGATACGCAGTATTTT.

In its sample, this clone was seen a few times. CDR3 bases: TGTGCCAGCAGTGAAGAGAGAGGGAACACTGAAGCTTTCTTT. Translation gives CASSEERGNTEAFF. The chain joins TRBV6-5 to TRBJ1-1; D gene ambiguous. Trimming pared 5 bases from V and 1 base from J, leaving 11 bases between. Germline V lookup: CDR1 MNHEY, CDR2 SVGAGI. The CDR3 has 14 residues.

The J gene is TRBJ2-1, the V gene TRBV9; D is ambiguous. Per the germline V gene, CDR1 is SGDLS and CDR2 is YYNGEE. V was shortened by 4 bases and J by 9 bases, with 14 bases between the two germline ends. The length of the CDR3 is 13 residues. The CDR3 here is CASSPDWLGEQFF. CDR3 coding DNA: TGTGCCAGCAGCCCCGACTGGTTAGGTGAGCAGTTCTTC.

V and J are TRBV19 and TRBJ1-5; D is unclear. Germline V gives CDR1 LNHDA, CDR2 SQIVND (reference sequence). This CDR3 spans 13 amino acids. Trimming left V 10 bases short and J 2 bases short, with 12 bases between. The CDR3 DNA sequence: TGTGCCATTGCCGGGGTGGGCAATCAGCCCCAGCATTTT. Residues: CAIAGVGNQPQHF.

This sequence joins TRBV11-2 and TRBJ2-7; 8 nucleotides agree with TRBD1. Trimming cost V 5 bases and J 6 bases; bases outside gene matches: 18. Germline loops: CDR1 SGHAT, CDR2 FQNNGV. The length of the CDR3 is 17 residues. CDR3 in amino acids: CASSDRPGAGGAFEQYF. CDR3 coding DNA: TGTGCCAGCAGCGACCGCCCTGGGGCAGGGGGCGCGTTCGAGCAGTACTTC.

This CDR3 reads CASTEGYSGRATAFF. DNA for the CDR3: TGTGCCAGCACTGAGGGTTACAGTGGGAGGGCGACTGCTTTCTTT. The rearrangement links TRBV2 to TRBJ1-1; D is undetermined. CDR3 length: 15 residues. V dropped 7 bases and J dropped 11 bases, with 26 bases sitting between them. The germline V gene encodes CDR1 SNHLY and CDR2 FYNNEI.

The chain employs TRBV2 and TRBJ2-3, with TRBD2 identical over 8 bases. CDR3 length: 16 residues. Germline V lookup: CDR1 SNHLY, CDR2 FYNNEI. J gave up 5 bases and V 1 base, and 8 bases lay outside the gene matches. CDR3 DNA sequence: TGTGCCAGCAGTGAAGATCCGGGACTAGTCGGAGATACGCAGTATTTT. Amino acids: CASSEDPGLVGDTQYF.

This clone has a single count. The chain recombines TRBV19 with TRBJ2-7; tentative D call: TRBD1 (6 bases). CDR1 is LNHDA, CDR2 SQIVND, per germline (reference sequence). Between the trimmed V and J ends, which lost 6 bases and 6 bases, there was a span of 12 bases. The CDR3 sequence is 12 residues long. This CDR3 reads CASSQGSGEQYF. In DNA form, the CDR3 reads TGTGCCAGTAGCCAGGGGTCGGGCGAGCAGTACTTC.